A selection of T cell receptor beta chains follows, all from one sample in a study of cytomegalovirus exposure and HLA in healthy donors. Profiled with immunoSEQ multiplex PCR; TCRdb holds only in-frame clones, not every one. The sample yields roughly 100,000 clones, more than 80% seen once. Material for sequencing was PBMCs. The receptors come from a man under 40 in good health and CMV-seronegative. Each CDR3 is given with its conserved first and last residue. The D gene is left open where the match is weak. Size is omitted from some rows. Given values are once, few, many or a class for expanded clones.

J	V	size	D	CDR3	DNA
TRBJ2-7	TRBV5-1	NA	NA	CASSLPRPEGEQYF	TGCGCCAGCAGCTTACCGCGGCCGGAGGGCGAGCAGTACTTC
TRBJ2-7	TRBV28	NA	NA	CAIFGNSYEQYF	TGTGCCATCTTCGGGAACTCCTACGAGCAGTACTTC
TRBJ2-7	TRBV7-8	NA	TRBD1	CASSLRTGREQYF	TGTGCCAGCAGCTTAAGGACAGGGCGGGAGCAGTACTTC
TRBJ2-7	TRBV6-5	NA	TRBD1	CASSYRQGVLAEQYF	TGTGCCAGCAGTTACAGACAGGGAGTTCTTGCCGAGCAGTACTTC
TRBJ1-1	TRBV19	NA	NA	CASKIPGGRTEAFF	TGTGCCAGTAAGATCCCGGGGGGGCGAACTGAAGCTTTCTTT
TRBJ2-5	TRBV15	NA	NA	CATSRGGAGRETQYF	TGTGCCACCAGCCGCGGGGGCGCCGGTAGGGAGACCCAGTACTTC
TRBJ1-4	TRBV27	NA	TRBD1	CASSLHPQGGKEKLFF	TGTGCCAGCAGCTTACACCCACAGGGGGGGAAAGAAAAACTGTTTTTT
TRBJ1-2	TRBV19	NA	NA	CASSIKGAAYGYTF	TGTGCCAGTAGTATTAAAGGGGCAGCCTATGGCTACACCTTC
TRBJ2-3	TRBV30	NA	NA	CAWSLQGTRPADTQYF	TGTGCCTGGAGTTTACAGGGCACGCGACCCGCAGATACGCAGTATTTT
TRBJ2-7	TRBV4-1	NA	NA	CASSQGLGSPTYEQYF	TGCGCCAGCAGCCAAGGGCTCGGGAGCCCGACCTACGAGCAGTACTTC
TRBJ1-1	TRBV9	NA	NA	CASSVSGNMNTEAFF	TGTGCCAGCAGCGTAAGCGGGAATATGAACACTGAAGCTTTCTTT
TRBJ2-7	TRBV9	once	TRBD2	CASSGSAGASYEQYF	TGTGCCAGCAGCGGGTCAGCGGGAGCTTCGTACGAGCAGTACTTC
TRBJ2-7	TRBV4-1	NA	TRBD2	CASSLNGLAVDEQYF	TGCGCCAGCAGCCTGAATGGACTAGCGGTTGACGAGCAGTACTTC
TRBJ2-5	TRBV28	NA	TRBD1	CASRPSLRGSQETQYF	TGTGCCAGCAGGCCATCCCTCAGGGGGTCCCAAGAGACCCAGTACTTC
TRBJ2-7	TRBV7-9	few	NA	CASSSNGRETYEQYF	TGTGCCAGCAGCTCCAACGGGCGGGAAACCTACGAGCAGTACTTC
TRBJ1-1	TRBV29-1	NA	NA	CSVEEGWAGYYEAFF	TGCAGCGTTGAAGAGGGTTGGGCAGGGTATTATGAAGCTTTCTTT
TRBJ1-1	TRBV2	NA	NA	CASTGDTEAFF	TGTGCCTCCACGGGGGACACTGAAGCTTTCTTT
TRBJ2-6	TRBV4-2	NA	TRBD1	CASNPTTGGVGGANVLTF	TGTGCCAGCAACCCCACGACAGGGGGCGTAGGAGGGGCCAACGTCCTGACTTTC
TRBJ2-5	TRBV28	NA	NA	CASSYGGQETQYF	TGTGCCAGCAGTTACGGCGGCCAAGAGACCCAGTACTTC
TRBJ2-5	TRBV11-2	NA	TRBD1	CASSDGRTGVTQYF	TGTGCCAGCAGCGATGGGCGGACAGGGGTGACCCAGTACTTC
TRBJ1-3	TRBV6-1	NA	TRBD1	CATGQENSGNTIYF	TGTGCCACCGGACAGGAGAACTCTGGAAACACCATATATTTT
TRBJ2-1	TRBV7-9	NA	NA	CASTGEDSYNEQFF	TGTGCCAGCACCGGCGAGGACTCCTACAATGAGCAGTTCTTC
TRBJ1-2	TRBV5-1	NA	NA	CASSLDSTNYGYTF	TGCGCCAGCAGCTTGGACAGCACGAACTATGGCTACACCTTC
TRBJ1-5	TRBV30	NA	TRBD1	CAWTQGEYSNQPQHF	TGTGCCTGGACCCAGGGGGAATATAGCAATCAGCCCCAGCATTTT
TRBJ2-7	TRBV5-1	few	NA	CASSEQGYEQYF	TGCGCCAGCAGCGAGCAGGGGTACGAGCAGTACTTC
TRBJ1-2	TRBV11-2	NA	TRBD1	CASSSGQGYGYTF	TGTGCCAGCAGCTCGGGACAGGGATATGGCTACACCTTC
TRBJ1-2	TRBV6-1	few	TRBD1	CASTPGRGFGYTF	TGTGCCAGCACCCCAGGCAGGGGGTTTGGCTACACCTTC
TRBJ1-1	TRBV5-1	NA	NA	CASSLSLGDYAEAFF	TGCGCCAGCAGCTTGTCATTAGGGGATTACGCTGAAGCTTTCTTT
TRBJ2-4	TRBV6-1	NA	NA	CASTPILLAKNIQYF	TGTGCCAGCACTCCTATCCTTTTAGCCAAAAACATTCAGTACTTC
TRBJ1-2	TRBV28	NA	NA	CASSHNYGYTF	TGTGCCAGCAGCCATAACTATGGCTACACCTTC
TRBJ1-2	TRBV5-1	once	NA	CASTSQSPQLGAGGYTF	TGCGCCAGCACCTCCCAATCCCCTCAGTTGGGAGCCGGTGGCTACACCTTC
TRBJ1-5	TRBV10-3	NA	TRBD1	CANTGGQGNQPQHF	TGTGCCAACACAGGGGGCCAGGGCAATCAGCCCCAGCATTTT
TRBJ1-2	TRBV30	NA	TRBD1	CACLYPGQAEGYTF	TGTGCCTGCCTCTACCCGGGACAGGCAGAAGGCTACACCTTC
TRBJ1-5	TRBV19	NA	NA	CASSITANQPQHF	TGTGCCAGTAGTATAACAGCAAATCAGCCCCAGCATTTT
TRBJ2-5	TRBV9	NA	TRBD2	CASSVGLAGGETQYF	TGTGCCAGCAGCGTAGGGCTAGCGGGGGGTGAGACCCAGTACTTC
TRBJ1-1	TRBV27	NA	NA	CASSSLGGIGEAFF	TGTGCCAGCAGTTCCCTCGGGGGAATAGGTGAAGCTTTCTTT
TRBJ2-7	TRBV27	NA	NA	CASTTSDRQLYEQYF	TGTGCCAGCACAACGTCCGACAGGCAATTATACGAGCAGTACTTC
TRBJ1-1	TRBV12-2	NA	NA	CASRRRDSQNTEAFF	TGTGCAAGTCGCCGCCGCGACAGCCAGAACACTGAAGCTTTCTTT
TRBJ2-7	TRBV15	NA	TRBD2	CATSRDQGREGGHEQYF	TGTGCCACCAGCAGAGATCAAGGGCGGGAGGGGGGCCACGAGCAGTACTTC
TRBJ1-2	TRBV7-8	few	TRBD1	CASSLERGHGYGYTF	TGTGCCAGCAGCTTAGAGAGGGGGCATGGCTATGGCTACACCTTC
TRBJ2-6	TRBV7-3	NA	NA	CASSLASSGANVLTF	TGTGCCAGCAGTCTTGCTAGCTCTGGGGCCAACGTCCTGACTTTC
TRBJ1-1	TRBV2	NA	NA	CASTPNSGTEAFF	TGTGCCAGCACCCCCAACTCGGGGACTGAAGCTTTCTTT
TRBJ1-2	TRBV9	NA	TRBD1	CASSVRTGGYTF	TGTGCCAGCAGCGTAAGGACAGGCGGCTACACCTTC
TRBJ1-2	TRBV4-1	NA	NA	CASSQGQQFGPGGYTF	TGCGCCAGCAGCCAGGGGCAGCAATTTGGCCCCGGAGGCTACACCTTC
TRBJ1-5	TRBV4-1	NA	TRBD1	CASSQDDGTGGQPQHF	TGCGCCAGCAGCCAAGATGATGGGACAGGAGGGCAGCCCCAGCATTTT